The 20 T cell receptor beta chains presented below share a single source sample, sequenced in a study of T cell responses to AZD1222 COVID-19 vaccine. Using immunoSEQ multiplex PCR, the repertoire was profiled, and TCRdb retains in-frame clones only, with some absent. The sample consists of 150,000 or so clones, 85% to 95% of them appearing once. Specimen: peripheral blood, collected on day 0 of AZD1222 vaccination. Receptors originate from an adult in good health.

The chain couples TRBV4-1 to TRBJ1-5, with D unclear. The ends were cut back, 0 bases at V and 7 bases at J, with 7 bases in the middle. The germline V gene encodes CDR1 MGHRA and CDR2 YSYEKL. This CDR3 region has 13 residues. CDR3 DNA sequence: TGCGCCAGCAGCCAAGAGGCGGAACAGCCCCAGCATTTT. Translating gives CASSQEAEQPQHF.

This chain uses TRBV6-5 with TRBJ2-5; 10 bases align to TRBD1. The CDR3 has 15 residues. V gave up 10 bases and J gave up 4 bases; unmatched junction bases: 12. Germline CDR1 MNHEY, CDR2 SVGAGI. This chain's CDR3 is CATRGQGVGSETQYF. The DNA for the CDR3 is TGTGCCACCCGAGGACAGGGGGTGGGTTCAGAGACCCAGTACTTC.

The chain is built from TRBV2 and TRBJ2-7, with D maybe TRBD1 (6 bases). There are 14 residues in the CDR3. V was cut by 7 bases and J by 4 bases, with 17 bases left in between. Looked up from germline, CDR1 is SNHLY and CDR2 is FYNNEI. The CDR3 is CASIGELGTYEQYF. The CDR3 DNA sequence: TGTGCCAGCATAGGAGAGTTGGGGACATACGAGCAGTACTTC.

This clone was detected once. J is TRBJ2-7 and V is TRBV5-4; TRBD2 matches at 9 bases. This CDR3 region has 15 residues. The germline V gene has CDR1 SGHNT and CDR2 YYREEE (reference sequence). V lost 0 bases, J lost 7 bases, and 8 bases stayed unmatched. The CDR3 here is CASSLEGGLADEQYF. For the CDR3, the DNA is TGTGCCAGCAGCTTGGAAGGGGGACTAGCTGATGAGCAGTACTTC. Full variable domain (rest looked up from reference TRBV5-4 and TRBJ2-7): ETGVTQSPTHLIKTRGQQVTLRCSSQSGHNTVSWYQQALGQGPQFIFQYYREEENGRGNFPPRFSGLQFPNYSSELNVNALELDDSALYLCASSLEGGLADEQYFGPGTRLTVT.

The chain couples TRBV6-4 to TRBJ1-6; 7 nucleotides align to TRBD1. This CDR3 comprises 16 residues. V trimming: 6 bases; J trimming: 4 bases; junction bases outside the gene matches: 9. Germline V gene data show CDR1 as MRHNA and CDR2 as SNTAGT. The CDR3 DNA reads TGTGCCAGCAGAGCAACACCGGGACAGTATAATTCACCCCTCCACTTT. Its protein product is CASRATPGQYNSPLHF.

This chain joins TRBV11-2 and TRBJ1-1; TRBD1 matches 9 bases. From germline, CDR1 is SGHAT and CDR2 FQNNGV. The CDR3 is 13 residues long. The J segment lost 11 bases and the V segment lost 0 bases, leaving 4 bases of the junction unmatched. The CDR3 loop is CASSLEQGAKAFF. The CDR3 nucleotides are TGTGCCAGCAGCTTAGAACAGGGGGCTAAGGCTTTCTTT.

V is TRBV19 and J is TRBJ1-2, with D tentatively TRBD1 (5 bases). The CDR3 is 15 amino acids. Germline assignment: CDR1 LNHDA and CDR2 SQIVND (reference sequence). Deletions cut 0 bases from V and 4 bases from J, with 12 bases between. The CDR3 DNA is TGTGCCAGTAGTATAGATCCCGCAGGGATCTATGGCTACACCTTC. It encodes CASSIDPAGIYGYTF.

The CDR3 DNA reads as TGCAGCGTTGGAGGGGGATTGCGGGGCTACACCTTC. Translation: CSVGGGLRGYTF. This chain links TRBV29-1 with TRBJ1-2, with D possibly TRBD1 on 6 matching bases. Germline CDR1 is SQVTM and CDR2 is ANQGSEA. Trimming removed 4 bases from V and 8 bases from J, with 14 bases in between. The CDR3 is 12 residues long.

CDR3 sequence (DNA): TGCGCCAGCAGCCAAGATACCCTGTTAATCGGGAGCTCCTACAATGAGCAGTTCTTC. Its protein is CASSQDTLLIGSSYNEQFF. V usage is TRBV4-1 and J usage is TRBJ2-1; possibly TRBD2 for D (6 bases). Germline V gene lookup returns CDR1 MGHRA and CDR2 YSYEKL. The CDR3 is 19 amino acids. Trimming pared 0 bases from V and 0 bases from J, leaving 18 bases between.

This clone was seen once. The J gene is TRBJ2-7, the V gene TRBV4-1, with 9 positions matching TRBD2. The trim removed 3 bases at V and 2 bases at J, leaving 5 bases unmatched. CDR1 MGHRA and CDR2 YSYEKL come from the germline V gene. There are 15 residues in the CDR3. The DNA of the CDR3 is TGCGCCAGCAGCCAGGGTGCGGGGGGGACCTACGAGCAGTACTTC. It yields the protein CASSQGAGGTYEQYF.

The gene calls are TRBV27 and TRBJ2-3, with D perhaps being TRBD1 or TRBD2 (5 bases each). Germline V lookup: CDR1 MNHEY, CDR2 SMNVEV (reference sequence). The ends were cut back, 8 bases at V and 2 bases at J, with 20 bases in the middle. There are 16 residues in the CDR3. CDR3 DNA sequence: TGTGCCAGCGGGGGAGAAAGCGGAAGTTACACAGATACGCAGTATTTT. Its protein product is CASGGESGSYTDTQYF.

The V gene is TRBV6-5, the J gene TRBJ1-6, with TRBD1 matching over 7 bases. CDR3 length: 15 residues. V gave up 7 bases and J gave up 6 bases; unmatched junction bases: 9. Germline lookup yields CDR1 MNHEY and CDR2 SVGAGI. CDR3 nucleotide sequence: TGTGCCAGCACCCCGACAGGGCAGGGTAATTCACCCCTCCACTTT. It is translated as CASTPTGQGNSPLHF.

The chain carries TRBV19 and TRBJ2-7; 10 bases line up with TRBD2. The germline gives CDR1 LNHDA, CDR2 SQIVND (reference sequence). V gave up 8 bases and J gave up 5 bases; unmatched junction bases: 9. CDR3 length: 14 amino acids. CDR3: CASRRASGSHEQYF. In DNA form, the CDR3 reads TGTGCCAGTCGTCGAGCTAGCGGGAGCCACGAGCAGTACTTC.

This clone was counted once. The genes are TRBV5-4 and TRBJ1-3, with TRBD1 identical over 7 bases. This CDR3 contains 16 residues. Germline V lookup: CDR1 SGHNT, CDR2 YYREEE (reference sequence). After removal of 4 bases from V and 0 bases from J, the junction contained 7 bases not matched to a gene. This CDR3 is CASSTTQGISGNTIYF. In nucleotides, the CDR3 is TGTGCCAGCAGCACGACACAGGGGATCTCTGGAAACACCATATATTTT.

The V call is TRBV24-1, the J call TRBJ1-5; no clear D gene. The CDR3 extends over 12 amino acids. Germline lookup yields CDR1 KGHDR and CDR2 SFDVKD. V was cut by 4 bases and J by 5 bases, with 5 bases left in between. CDR3 coding DNA: TGTGCCACCAGTGACCCTCATCAGCCCCAGCATTTT. It codes for CATSDPHQPQHF.

The rearrangement uses TRBV5-4 and TRBJ1-4; 7 bases are a match to TRBD1. V was clipped by 0 bases and J by 4 bases; unmatched bases: 12. Germline CDR1 SGHNT, CDR2 YYREEE (reference sequence). This CDR3 spans 18 amino acids. This CDR3 is CASSLGPGAGQINEKLFF. The CDR3 region has the DNA TGTGCCAGCAGCTTGGGGCCTGGGGCGGGACAGATTAATGAAAAACTGTTTTTT.

The chain combines TRBV7-9 with TRBJ1-5; D not certain. Germline V lookup: CDR1 SEHNR, CDR2 FQNEAQ (reference sequence). The CDR3 loop spans 15 amino acids. Trimming removed 7 bases from V and 0 bases from J, with 13 bases in between. For the CDR3, the DNA is TGTGCCAGCACCTCCAACAGCGCTAGCAATCAGCCCCAGCATTTT. Translating it yields CASTSNSASNQPQHF. Variable domain in full (rest from reference TRBV7-9 and TRBJ1-5): DTGVSQNPRHKITKRGQNVTFRCDPISEHNRLYWYRQTLGQGPEFLTYFQNEAQLEKSRLLSDRFSAERPKGSFSTLEIQRTEQGDSAMYLCASTSNSASNQPQHFGDGTRLSIL.

The rearrangement uses TRBV6-2 or TRBV6-3 and TRBJ1-1; unclear D gene. V was shortened by 2 bases and J by 9 bases, with 10 bases between the two germline ends. This CDR3 has 12 residues. CDR1 is MNHEY, CDR2 SVGEGT, per germline. CDR3 residues: CASSYGHAKAFF. CDR3 coding DNA: TGTGCCAGCAGTTACGGGCACGCGAAAGCTTTCTTT.

This clone was seen only once. The genes are TRBV2 and TRBJ2-5; D may match TRBD1 or TRBD2 (5 bases each). The CDR3 is 15 residues long. Germline V lookup: CDR1 SNHLY, CDR2 FYNNEI. The V end lost 3 bases, the J end lost 5 bases, and 16 bases lay between the germline ends. The CDR3 nucleotides read TGTGCCAGCAGTGAGGGACCGGTTAGGATGGAGACCCAGTACTTC. This gives the protein CASSEGPVRMETQYF.

The rearrangement links TRBV2 to TRBJ1-1; D gene ambiguous. The CDR3 spans 12 residues. Trimming cost V 4 bases and J 11 bases, with 14 bases left between them. The germline CDR1 and CDR2 sequences are SNHLY and FYNNEI. The CDR3 coding sequence is TGTGCCAGCAGTGTTTTGGGTTACGGGGCTTTCTTT. It translates to CASSVLGYGAFF.